Following are 18 T cell receptor beta chains from one sample sequenced in a study of control samples from healthy donors and cancer patients. Assay used: immunoSEQ multiplex PCR; TCRdb lists only in-frame clones, some missing. The table shows 70,000 to 100,000 clones, with 91% occurring only once. The source material was blood. These receptors came from a man in his fifties in good health.

J is TRBJ2-6 and V is TRBV18; TRBD1 is a possible D gene (6 bases). Germline V gene lookup returns CDR1 KGHSH and CDR2 LQKENI. The CDR3 is made up of 19 amino acids. The V end was cut by 0 bases, the J end by 0 bases, with 15 bases between. CDR3 sequence: CASSPPLPGQSSGANVLTF. CDR3 DNA sequence: TGTGCCAGCTCACCACCCCTCCCCGGACAGAGCTCTGGGGCCAACGTCCTGACTTTC.

This rearrangement joins TRBV28 to TRBJ1-2; TRBD1 matches at 9 bases. Trimming at V came to 4 bases and at J to 3 bases, leaving 18 bases not matched to a gene. Germline V gene data show CDR1 as MDHEN and CDR2 as SYDVKM. CDR3 length equals 19 residues. CDR3 residues: CASSSLAGDRARRDYGYTF. The CDR3 DNA sequence: TGTGCCAGCAGTTCTCTCGCGGGGGACAGGGCTCGAAGGGACTATGGCTACACCTTC.

This chain joins TRBV10-3 and TRBJ2-2; 7 bases are a match to TRBD1. V was pared by 0 bases and J by 4 bases, with 5 bases of the junction left unmatched. This CDR3 region has 16 residues. The germline V gene encodes CDR1 ENHRY and CDR2 SYGVKD. The CDR3 nucleotides read TGTGCCATCAGTGAGTCGGGCAGGGGGAGCACCGGGGAGCTGTTTTTT. This codes for CAISESGRGSTGELFF.

This clone was seen only once. The chain joins TRBV5-8 to TRBJ2-7; D is uncertain. V lost 5 bases and J 1 base, leaving 4 bases between the germline ends. The CDR3 has 11 residues. Germline CDR1 is SGHTS and CDR2 is YDEGEE. The CDR3 here is CASSKSYEQYF. The CDR3 coding sequence is TGTGCCAGCAGTAAATCCTACGAGCAGTACTTC. Variable domain in full (rest from reference TRBV5-8 and TRBJ2-7): EAGVTQSPTHLIKTRGQQATLRCSPISGHTSVYWYQQALGLGLQFLLWYDEGEERNRGNFPPRFSGRQFPNYSSELNVNALELEDSALYLCASSKSYEQYFGPGTRLTVT.

The genes are TRBV6-5 and TRBJ2-3; 8 bases fit TRBD2. Germline-derived CDR1 and CDR2 are MNHEY and SVGAGI. The J segment lost 5 bases and the V segment lost 0 bases, leaving 4 bases of the junction unmatched. CDR3 length: 15 residues. This chain's CDR3 is CASSYSSGGGDTQYF. The CDR3 coding sequence is TGTGCCAGCAGTTACTCGAGCGGGGGCGGAGATACGCAGTATTTT.

The rearrangement uses TRBV3-1 (or the pseudogene TRBV3-2) and TRBJ2-2; 9 bases are a match to TRBD2. The V segment lost 4 bases and the J segment 1 base; nucleotides outside the gene matches: 4. Germline V gene lookup returns CDR1 LGHDT and CDR2 YNNKEL (reference sequence). This CDR3 contains 16 residues. The chain's CDR3 is CASSLGLARNTGELFF. CDR3 coding DNA: TGTGCCAGCAGCCTTGGACTAGCGAGGAACACCGGGGAGCTGTTTTTT.

The chain has TRBV2 and TRBJ2-3, with a tentative D call TRBD2 (5 bases). The CDR3 contains 12 residues. V lost 5 bases and J 3 bases, leaving 6 bases between the germline ends. Germline values: CDR1 SNHLY, CDR2 FYNNEI. CDR3 region: CASSRTTDTQYF. CDR3 bases: TGTGCCAGCAGTCGGACTACAGATACGCAGTATTTT.

This clone showed up just once. The V call is TRBV7-9, the J call TRBJ2-2; unclear D gene. V was trimmed by 10 bases and J by 4 bases, leaving 16 bases between them. The germline V gene encodes CDR1 SEHNR and CDR2 FQNEAQ (reference sequence). The CDR3 loop spans 14 amino acids. The CDR3 reads CAISEDGSTGELFF. Written as DNA, the CDR3 is TGTGCCATCTCCGAGGACGGCTCCACCGGGGAGCTGTTTTTT.

J is TRBJ2-5 and V is TRBV7-2; D might be TRBD1 (5 bases). CDR3 size: 16 residues. V was pared by 1 base and J by 4 bases, with 16 bases between. CDR1 SGHTA and CDR2 FQGNSA come from the germline V gene. CDR3 amino acids: CASSLVARVVVETQYF. CDR3 sequence (DNA): TGTGCCAGCAGCTTAGTGGCCAGGGTGGTTGTAGAGACCCAGTACTTC.

CDR3 residues: CASSITFNQPQHF. The CDR3 DNA reads as TGCGCCAGCAGCATCACCTTTAATCAGCCCCAGCATTTT. The rearrangement links TRBV5-1 to TRBJ1-5; D is unclear. Deletions cut 4 bases from V and 4 bases from J, with 9 bases between. Germline CDR1 SGHRS, CDR2 YFSETQ. The CDR3 length is 13 residues.

The V call is TRBV2, the J call TRBJ2-3, with D perhaps given as TRBD1 or TRBD2 (5 bases each). The germline gives CDR1 SNHLY, CDR2 FYNNEI. The V end was cut by 3 bases, the J end by 5 bases, with 12 bases between. The CDR3 is 14 residues long. The CDR3 reads CASSDGAGRDTQYF. The CDR3 nucleotides are TGTGCCAGCAGTGATGGAGCAGGGAGAGATACGCAGTATTTT.

A single count supports this clone. This chain uses TRBV14 with TRBJ1-6, with 7 nucleotides matching TRBD1. The germline CDR1 and CDR2 sequences are SGHDN and FVKESK. The CDR3 covers 12 residues. V lost 5 bases and J lost 14; bases outside the gene matches: 6. CDR3 sequence (DNA): TGTGCCAGCAGCTCACAGGGGAAATCCCTCCACTTT. Protein: CASSSQGKSLHF.

This chain links TRBV9 with TRBJ1-1; TRBD1 is a possible D gene (5 bases). The germline V and J ends were trimmed by 0 bases and 1 base, with 13 bases remaining between them. The germline V gene encodes CDR1 SGDLS and CDR2 YYNGEE. The CDR3 extends over 16 amino acids. The CDR3 reads CASSVGSWGRNTEAFF. The CDR3 DNA reads as TGTGCCAGCAGCGTAGGATCTTGGGGACGGAACACTGAAGCTTTCTTT.

This sequence joins TRBV6-1 and TRBJ1-1; D unclear. The CDR3 is 13 amino acids. Germline loops: CDR1 MNHNS, CDR2 SASEGT. The germline V and J ends were trimmed by 2 bases and 1 base, with 5 bases remaining between them. This CDR3 reads CASSEQANTEAFF. CDR3 coding DNA: TGTGCCAGCAGTGAACAGGCGAACACTGAAGCTTTCTTT.

In this sample, this clone turned up once. This rearrangement joins TRBV12-5 to TRBJ1-6; no clear D. The CDR3 extends over 20 amino acids. V was shortened by 4 bases and J by 0 bases, with 22 bases between the two germline ends. Germline CDR1 reads LGHNT; CDR2 reads FRNRAP. The CDR3 sequence: CASGSTPPYTASSYNSPLHF. DNA of the CDR3: TGTGCTAGTGGTTCCACCCCCCCGTATACCGCCAGCTCCTATAATTCACCCCTCCACTTT.

This clone came up once. The chain combines TRBV9 with TRBJ1-2, with a weak D call TRBD1 (5 bases). The germline gives CDR1 SGDLS, CDR2 YYNGEE. The CDR3 sequence is 15 residues long. Deletions cut 1 base from V and 4 bases from J, with 14 bases between. The CDR3 sequence is CASSVFEKGLYGYTF. DNA for the CDR3: TGTGCCAGCAGCGTATTTGAAAAGGGACTCTATGGCTACACCTTC. Together with reference TRBV9 and TRBJ1-2, the CDR3 gives the full variable domain: DSGVTQTPKHLITATGQRVTLRCSPRSGDLSVYWYQQSLDQGLQFLIQYYNGEERAKGNILERFSAQQFPDLHSELNLSSLELGDSALYFCASSVFEKGLYGYTFGSGTRLTVV.

J is TRBJ2-6 and V is TRBV12-3 or TRBV12-4; no clear D gene. Trimming took off 5 bases at V and 0 bases at J, with 2 bases between the two ends. CDR3 size: 13 residues. CDR3 sequence reads: CASSNSGANVLTF. The CDR3 DNA follows: TGTGCCAGCAGTAACTCTGGGGCCAACGTCCTGACTTTC.

V is TRBV29-1 and J is TRBJ1-2; 7 bases are shared with TRBD1. Germline V gene lookup returns CDR1 SQVTM and CDR2 ANQGSEA. The junction had 6 bases not matched to a gene; V was cut back by 4 bases and J by 4 bases. The CDR3 covers 13 residues. This CDR3 is CSVGRGGLYGYTF. The DNA of the CDR3 is TGCAGCGTTGGCAGGGGGGGCCTCTATGGCTACACCTTC. Using reference TRBV29-1 and TRBJ1-2 for the parts outside the CDR3, the full variable domain is SAVISQKPSRDICQRGTSLTIQCQVDSQVTMMFWYRQQPGQSLTLIATANQGSEATYESGFVIDKFPISRPNLTFSTLTVSNMSPEDSSIYLCSVGRGGLYGYTFGSGTRLTVV.